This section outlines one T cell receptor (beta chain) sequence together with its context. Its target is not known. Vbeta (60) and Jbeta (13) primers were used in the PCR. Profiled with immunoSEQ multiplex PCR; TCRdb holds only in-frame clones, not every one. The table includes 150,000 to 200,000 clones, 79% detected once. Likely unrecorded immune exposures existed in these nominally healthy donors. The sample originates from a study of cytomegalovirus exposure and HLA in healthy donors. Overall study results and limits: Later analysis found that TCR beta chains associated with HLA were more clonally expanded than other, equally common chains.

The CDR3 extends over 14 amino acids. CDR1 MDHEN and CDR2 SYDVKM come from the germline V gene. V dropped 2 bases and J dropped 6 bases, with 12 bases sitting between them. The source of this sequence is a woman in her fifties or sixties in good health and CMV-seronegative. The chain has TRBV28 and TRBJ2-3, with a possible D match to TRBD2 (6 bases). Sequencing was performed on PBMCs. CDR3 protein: CASSLAGLRDTQYF. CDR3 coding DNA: TGTGCCAGCAGTTTAGCGGGGCTCCGTGATACGCAGTATTTT.